A single sample is the source of the 9 T cell receptor beta chains below, sequenced in a study of blood T cell repertoires in COVID-19. TCRdb keeps only in-frame clones here, not all; method: immunoSEQ multiplex PCR. The top ten hold 2% of the sample, which has about 71,000 clones, roughly 85% seen once. The sample consisted of peripheral blood. The receptor set was obtained from a man aged 30-40 years with acute or convalescent COVID-19.

The rearrangement links TRBV18 to TRBJ1-4; 9 nucleotides match TRBD1. CDR1 KGHSH and CDR2 LQKENI come from the germline V gene. The CDR3 has 15 residues. Unmatched junction bases numbered 6, after V lost 3 bases and J lost 7 bases. The CDR3 loop is CASSPNRGPSEKLFF. The CDR3 coding sequence is TGTGCCAGCTCACCTAACAGGGGGCCGAGTGAAAAACTGTTTTTT. Together with reference TRBV18 and TRBJ1-4, the CDR3 gives the full variable domain: NAGVMQNPRHLVRRRGQEARLRCSPMKGHSHVYWYRQLPEEGLKFMVYLQKENIIDESGMPKERFSAEFPKEGPSILRIQQVVRGDSAAYFCASSPNRGPSEKLFFGSGTQLSVL.

This clone was observed a few times. The chain links TRBV2 to TRBJ1-5, with D maybe TRBD1 (6 bases). Trimming cost V 6 bases and J 7 bases, with 19 bases left between them. There are 15 residues in the CDR3. The germline V gene has CDR1 SNHLY and CDR2 FYNNEI. The chain's CDR3 is CASSTGTGRQQPQHF. The CDR3 coding sequence is TGTGCCAGCAGCACAGGAACAGGGCGCCAGCAGCCCCAGCATTTT.

The chain carries TRBV6-5 and TRBJ2-1; D not certain. The CDR3 runs to 11 residues. The V and J ends lost 6 bases and 4 bases respectively, with 4 bases between them. The germline V gene has CDR1 MNHEY and CDR2 SVGAGI. The CDR3 region is CASSRYNEQFF. The CDR3 region has the DNA TGTGCCAGCAGCCGTTACAATGAGCAGTTCTTC.

The CDR3 sequence: CASSLYRMYNEKLFF. The DNA for the CDR3 is TGCGCCAGCAGTCTCTATCGTATGTATAATGAAAAACTGTTTTTT. The V gene is TRBV23-1, the J gene TRBJ1-4; D not resolved. TRBV23-1 has ORF status, its function being uncertain. V lost 4 bases and J lost 4, with 13 bases in between. The CDR3 contains 15 residues.

The chain links TRBV5-4 to TRBJ2-2, with 7 bases fitting TRBD1. Germline assignment: CDR1 SGHNT and CDR2 YYREEE (reference sequence). V shed 5 bases, J shed 4 bases, and the junction held 11 bases outside the gene matches. The CDR3 is 16 amino acids. The CDR3 DNA sequence: TGTGCCAGCAGACCGACAGGGATAGGACTCACCGGGGAGCTGTTTTTT. This gives the protein CASRPTGIGLTGELFF.

This clone has only a few counts. The rearrangement joins TRBV5-1 to TRBJ2-2, with D unclear. The V end lost 0 bases, the J end lost 5 bases, and 8 bases lay between the germline ends. The CDR3 consists of 14 residues. Germline V CDR1 and CDR2: SGHRS, YFSETQ. The CDR3 is CASSLDSRTGELFF. The CDR3 DNA follows: TGCGCCAGCAGCTTGGACAGTCGGACCGGGGAGCTGTTTTTT.

There are a few counts of this clone. The chain has TRBV3-1 (or the pseudogene TRBV3-2) and TRBJ2-1; 8 nucleotides match TRBD1. V lost 1 base, J lost 7 bases, and 3 bases stayed unmatched. The CDR3 contains 14 residues. Germline loops: CDR1 LGHDT, CDR2 YNNKEL (reference sequence). The CDR3 region is CASSQGGTGNEQFF. The CDR3 coding sequence is TGTGCCAGCAGCCAAGGCGGGACAGGAAATGAGCAGTTCTTC.

This clone appeared once. V and J are TRBV7-2 and TRBJ2-2, with 9 positions matching TRBD2. Germline V gives CDR1 SGHTA, CDR2 FQGNSA. V lost 5 bases and J lost 4; bases outside the gene matches: 5. The CDR3 sequence is 15 residues long. CDR3 sequence (DNA): TGTGCCAGCAGCCCCGGGACTAGCCCCACCGGGGAGCTGTTTTTT. Translation: CASSPGTSPTGELFF.

The CDR3 sequence: CASSPPSGGRNEQFF. CDR3 sequence (DNA): TGTGCCAGCTCACCTCCATCGGGAGGTCGGAATGAGCAGTTCTTC. The gene calls are TRBV18 and TRBJ2-1; 7 bases match TRBD2. The CDR3 extends over 15 amino acids. The V gene end was trimmed by 3 bases and the J gene end by 7 bases; junction bases not matched to a gene: 9. Germline V lookup: CDR1 KGHSH, CDR2 LQKENI.